The clone carrying this T cell receptor beta chain was seen more than once but under ten times. The target antigen is unknown. Both 60 Vbeta primers and 13 Jbeta primers went into the PCR. Clones were sequenced by immunoSEQ multiplex PCR, and TCRdb holds only the in-frame ones, with some missing. The sample records about 160,000 clones, about four fifths being singletons. The CDR3 spans 12 residues. Germline CDR1 GTSNPN, CDR2 SVGIG (reference sequence). V lost 2 bases, J lost 9 bases, and 11 bases lay in between. The sample originates from a study of cytomegalovirus exposure and HLA in healthy donors. Study-level points and caveats: Most observed TCR sequences were rare, whereas some public TCRs were detected in many donors.

Sequencing input: PBMCs. The V gene is TRBV30, the J gene TRBJ2-1; tentatively, D is TRBD2 (6 bases). The receptor was isolated from a male donor in good health and CMV-seropositive. CDR3 region: CAWSWRGPEQFF. The CDR3 bases are TGTGCCTGGAGTTGGCGGGGCCCTGAGCAGTTCTTC.